One sample yielded the 26 T cell receptor beta chains listed below, sequenced in a study of cytomegalovirus exposure and HLA in healthy donors. Researchers ran the PCR with 60 Vbeta and 13 Jbeta primers. Data came from immunoSEQ multiplex PCR; TCRdb stores just in-frame clones and leaves some out. Of some 130,000 clones listed, 60% to 80% are singletons. Material for sequencing was PBMCs. The receptors stem from a male donor in good health and CMV-seronegative.

The chain joins TRBV28 to TRBJ2-5; perhaps TRBD2 as D (5 bases). Trimming took 5 bases from V and 2 from J, leaving 15 bases between them. From germline, CDR1 is MDHEN and CDR2 SYDVKM. The CDR3 spans 15 residues. In DNA, the CDR3 is TGTGCCAGCAGTGAAGATCTAGGGAGACAAGAGACCCAGTACTTC. This gives the protein CASSEDLGRQETQYF.

This chain connects TRBV7-9 to TRBJ2-2, with TRBD1 as a possible D gene (5 bases). This CDR3 is 15 amino acids long. Germline lookup yields CDR1 SEHNR and CDR2 FQNEAQ (reference sequence). With 5 bases removed from V and 2 bases from J, the gap between germline ends came to 12 bases. The CDR3 region has the DNA TGTGCCAGCAGCGCTACAGGAACCAACACCGGGGAGCTGTTTTTT. This translates into CASSATGTNTGELFF.

The chain combines TRBV10-2 with TRBJ2-2; 10 bases are shared with TRBD2. The CDR3 covers 14 residues. The germline CDR1 and CDR2 sequences are WSHSY and SAAADI. Trimming cost V 10 bases and J 8 bases; bases outside gene matches: 10. The CDR3 here is CAIQAGGRQGELFF. The CDR3 DNA follows: TGCGCCATCCAAGCGGGAGGGCGTCAGGGGGAGCTGTTTTTT.

Note on this clone: This sample includes further DNA sequences coding for the same CDR3. The chain carries TRBV18 and TRBJ1-4; 9 bases fit TRBD1. V was pared by 6 bases and J by 7 bases, with 3 bases of the junction left unmatched. The germline V gene has CDR1 KGHSH and CDR2 LQKENI. This CDR3 comprises 13 residues. The CDR3 region has the DNA TGTGCCAGCTCGGGACAGGGTGGTGAAAAACTGTTTTTT. This codes for CASSGQGGEKLFF. Using reference TRBV18 and TRBJ1-4 for the parts outside the CDR3, the full variable domain is NAGVMQNPRHLVRRRGQEARLRCSPMKGHSHVYWYRQLPEEGLKFMVYLQKENIIDESGMPKERFSAEFPKEGPSILRIQQVVRGDSAAYFCASSGQGGEKLFFGSGTQLSVL.

This clone was counted once. The chain has TRBV4-2 and TRBJ1-2, with a weak D call TRBD1 (6 bases). V gave up 2 bases and J gave up 4 bases, with 11 bases separating them. Germline CDR1 is LGHNA and CDR2 is YNFKEQ. The CDR3 is 14 amino acids. CDR3 DNA: TGTGCCAGCAGCCAAAAGGGGGATGGCTATGGCTACACCTTC. Its protein product is CASSQKGDGYGYTF.

This chain connects TRBV11-2 to TRBJ2-7; 8 nucleotides align to TRBD2. The CDR3 sequence is 14 residues long. After removal of 2 bases from V and 3 bases from J, the junction contained 3 bases not matched to a gene. CDR1 and CDR2 (germline): SGHAT, FQNNGV. The CDR3 DNA is TGTGCCAGCAGCTTATCAAGCGGGGGCTACGAGCAGTACTTC. As protein: CASSLSSGGYEQYF.

The CDR3 loop reads CASSSDRVSGNQPQHF. In nucleotides, the CDR3 is TGTGCCAGCAGCTCTGACAGGGTCTCTGGCAATCAGCCCCAGCATTTT. The chain carries TRBV7-9 and TRBJ1-5; 7 bases line up with TRBD1. The CDR3 length is 16 residues. The trim removed 4 bases at V and 2 bases at J, leaving 8 bases unmatched. Germline V gene data show CDR1 as SEHNR and CDR2 as FQNEAQ (reference sequence).

CDR3 sequence (DNA): TGTGCCAGCAGCCAAGAGGGGAGCTCCTACGAGCAGTACTTC. Translating it yields CASSQEGSSYEQYF. The chain is built from TRBV14 and TRBJ2-7; weak D call: TRBD2 (5 bases). The CDR3 has 14 residues. The germline V gene has CDR1 SGHDN and CDR2 FVKESK. The V end lost 0 bases, the J end lost 0 bases, and 6 bases lay between the germline ends. The whole variable domain, filled in from reference TRBV14 and TRBJ2-7, reads EAGVTQFPSHSVIEKGQTVTLRCDPISGHDNLYWYRRVMGKEIKFLLHFVKESKQDESGMPNNRFLAERTGGTYSTLKVQPAELEDSGVYFCASSQEGSSYEQYFGPGTRLTVT.

The rearrangement links TRBV13 to TRBJ2-7; 12 bases align to TRBD2. Trimming took 4 bases from V and 4 from J; bases not matched to a gene: 5. The CDR3 length is 15 residues. Germline V gene data show CDR1 as PRHDT and CDR2 as FYEKMQ (reference sequence). CDR3 loop: CASSSGLAGLYEQYF. In DNA form, the CDR3 reads TGTGCCAGCAGCTCGGGACTAGCGGGCTTGTACGAGCAGTACTTC.

The CDR3 sequence: CASSLQAAPSYEQYF. The CDR3 coding sequence is TGTGCCAGCAGCTTACAGGCAGCACCCTCCTACGAGCAGTACTTC. V gene TRBV7-3 combines with J gene TRBJ2-7; D is unresolved. V shed 2 bases and J shed 0 bases, with 11 bases lying between them. The CDR3 sequence is 15 residues long. Per the germline V gene, CDR1 is SGHTA and CDR2 is FQGTGA.

The chain combines TRBV28 with TRBJ2-2; 11 bases agree with TRBD2. Germline CDR1 reads MDHEN; CDR2 reads SYDVKM. There are 19 residues in the CDR3. V shed 5 bases and J 2 bases; nucleotides not matched to a gene: 13. This chain's CDR3 is CASSITSSGRTKNTGELFF. CDR3 nucleotides: TGTGCCAGCAGTATTACATCTAGCGGGAGGACTAAAAACACCGGGGAGCTGTTTTTT.

V usage is TRBV6-5 and J usage is TRBJ1-6; TRBD1 aligns across 7 bases. The trim removed 2 bases at V and 6 bases at J, leaving 4 bases unmatched. The CDR3 length is 15 residues. Germline V CDR1 and CDR2: MNHEY, SVGAGI. This CDR3 is CASSYGQGVNSPLHF. CDR3 bases: TGTGCCAGCAGTTACGGGCAGGGGGTTAATTCACCCCTCCACTTT.

The CDR3 is CASSLQGEAGGTEAFF. DNA of the CDR3: TGTGCCAGCAGTTTACAGGGGGAGGCGGGTGGCACTGAAGCTTTCTTT. J is TRBJ1-1 and V is TRBV27, with 7 bases matching TRBD1. The CDR3 loop spans 16 amino acids. Germline V lookup: CDR1 MNHEY, CDR2 SMNVEV (reference sequence). J gave up 4 bases and V 2 bases, and 10 bases lay outside the gene matches.

This rearrangement joins TRBV7-2 to TRBJ2-7; the match to TRBD2 covers 7 bases. Losses at the gene ends were 4 bases for V and 4 bases for J; bases not matched to a gene: 4. The CDR3 is 13 residues long. Per the germline V gene, CDR1 is SGHTA and CDR2 is FQGNSA. CDR3 sequence reads: CASSYVSGYEQYF. The CDR3 region has the DNA TGTGCCAGCAGCTACGTTAGCGGGTACGAGCAGTACTTC. The full variable domain, with the rest looked up from reference TRBV7-2 and TRBJ2-7, is GAGVSQSPSNKVTEKGKDVELRCDPISGHTALYWYRQSLGQGLEFLIYFQGNSAPDKSGLPSDRFSAERTGGSVSTLTIQRTQQEDSAVYLCASSYVSGYEQYFGPGTRLTVT.

The chain couples TRBV4-1 to TRBJ2-2; possibly TRBD2 for D (5 bases). Trimming took 3 bases from V and 5 from J, leaving 16 bases between them. This CDR3 has 16 amino acids. From germline, CDR1 is MGHRA and CDR2 YSYEKL. CDR3 sequence reads: CASSQPRGGGTGELFF. Here the CDR3 DNA reads TGCGCCAGCAGCCAGCCTAGAGGTGGCGGGACCGGGGAGCTGTTTTTT.

The chain uses TRBV5-4 and TRBJ2-5; TRBD2 matches at 13 bases. V lost 4 bases, J lost 1 base, and 4 bases stayed unmatched. Germline CDR1 reads SGHNT; CDR2 reads YYREEE (reference sequence). This CDR3 contains 16 residues. The CDR3 nucleotides read TGTGCCAGCAGCCAGGGACTAGCGGGACCCCAAGAGACCCAGTACTTC. Encoded protein: CASSQGLAGPQETQYF. Looking up the rest from reference TRBV5-4 and TRBJ2-5 gives the full variable domain: ETGVTQSPTHLIKTRGQQVTLRCSSQSGHNTVSWYQQALGQGPQFIFQYYREEENGRGNFPPRFSGLQFPNYSSELNVNALELDDSALYLCASSQGLAGPQETQYFGPGTRLLVL.

The chain joins TRBV5-4 to TRBJ1-2; possibly TRBD1 for D (5 bases). The CDR3 has 13 residues. The ends were cut back, 0 bases at V and 7 bases at J, with 10 bases in the middle. Germline lookup yields CDR1 SGHNT and CDR2 YYREEE (reference sequence). The CDR3 spells CASSLGQGLGYTF. For the CDR3, the DNA is TGTGCCAGCAGCTTGGGCCAGGGCCTTGGCTACACCTTC.

This clone has only a few counts. The CDR3 here is CASSFWRESSYNSPLHF. The CDR3 nucleotides are TGTGCCAGCAGTTTCTGGAGGGAAAGCTCCTATAATTCACCCCTCCACTTT. The chain employs TRBV27 and TRBJ1-6; D is ambiguous. This CDR3 region has 17 residues. The V end lost 3 bases, the J end lost 0 bases, and 12 bases lay between the germline ends. Germline lookup yields CDR1 MNHEY and CDR2 SMNVEV (reference sequence).

V usage is TRBV18 and J usage is TRBJ2-3, with a tentative D call TRBD1 (5 bases). In germline, CDR1 is KGHSH, CDR2 LQKENI. This CDR3 has 15 residues. Trimming stripped 2 bases from V and 4 bases from J, with 13 bases between. CDR3 sequence (DNA): TGTGCCAGCTCACCAAGTCCTCAGGGTGCAGATACGCAGTATTTT. Its translation: CASSPSPQGADTQYF.

CDR3 DNA: TGTGCCAGCAGTACCGCCGGGGGGGGCGATGAAAAACTGTTTTTT. Amino acids: CASSTAGGGDEKLFF. The chain carries TRBV28 and TRBJ1-4; D possibly corresponds to TRBD1 (6 bases). Trimming took off 5 bases at V and 6 bases at J, with 16 bases between the two ends. This CDR3 has 15 amino acids. Germline V CDR1 and CDR2: MDHEN, SYDVKM.

This clone was observed a few times. V gene TRBV9 combines with J gene TRBJ1-1, with 7 bases aligning to TRBD1. The V segment lost 4 bases and the J segment 6 bases; nucleotides outside the gene matches: 9. CDR1 and CDR2 from the germline V gene are SGDLS and YYNGEE. There are 14 residues in the CDR3. CDR3 loop: CASSQTGDKAEAFF. CDR3 coding DNA: TGTGCCAGCAGCCAAACAGGGGACAAGGCTGAAGCTTTCTTT.

Only one count was recorded for this clone. The chain links TRBV27 to TRBJ1-1, with a weak D call TRBD1 (5 bases). The ends were cut back, 5 bases at V and 0 bases at J, with 10 bases in the middle. Germline-derived CDR1 and CDR2 are MNHEY and SMNVEV (reference sequence). The CDR3 runs 14 residues. CDR3 DNA sequence: TGTGCCAGCAGTGCAGACAGACTGAACACTGAAGCTTTCTTT. Translating gives CASSADRLNTEAFF.

This clone was counted a few times. V and J are TRBV28 and TRBJ1-1; D not resolved. The V and J ends lost 8 bases and 8 bases respectively, with 12 bases between them. The CDR3 covers 11 residues. Germline assignment: CDR1 MDHEN and CDR2 SYDVKM. Written as DNA, the CDR3 is TGTGCCAGCCTTGAGGGCAGGGAAGCTTTCTTT. Its protein product is CASLEGREAFF.

This clone was counted a few times. The rearrangement links TRBV7-9 to TRBJ1-6; TRBD1 is a possible D gene (5 bases). The length of the CDR3 is 15 residues. Per the germline V gene, CDR1 is SEHNR and CDR2 is FQNEAQ (reference sequence). V lost 3 bases to trimming and J lost 6 bases, with 12 bases between them. The CDR3 is CASSLRTSPNSPLHF. CDR3 nucleotides: TGTGCCAGCAGCTTGCGGACAAGTCCTAATTCACCCCTCCACTTT.

The rearrangement joins TRBV6-1 to TRBJ1-2, with D unclear. The CDR3 is made up of 13 amino acids. The germline CDR1 and CDR2 sequences are MNHNS and SASEGT. V gave up 1 base and J gave up 1 base, with 4 bases separating them. CDR3 bases: TGTGCCAGCAGTGAAGGAGTTAACTATGGCTACACCTTC. It encodes CASSEGVNYGYTF.

This chain joins TRBV18 and TRBJ2-3, with 9 nucleotides matching TRBD1. Germline V gene lookup returns CDR1 KGHSH and CDR2 LQKENI. V gave up 2 bases and J gave up 5 bases; unmatched junction bases: 14. The CDR3 sequence is 18 residues long. For the CDR3, the DNA is TGTGCCAGCTCACCAATACAGCCGACAGGGGGGAATTTAGATACGCAGTATTTT. Translating it yields CASSPIQPTGGNLDTQYF.